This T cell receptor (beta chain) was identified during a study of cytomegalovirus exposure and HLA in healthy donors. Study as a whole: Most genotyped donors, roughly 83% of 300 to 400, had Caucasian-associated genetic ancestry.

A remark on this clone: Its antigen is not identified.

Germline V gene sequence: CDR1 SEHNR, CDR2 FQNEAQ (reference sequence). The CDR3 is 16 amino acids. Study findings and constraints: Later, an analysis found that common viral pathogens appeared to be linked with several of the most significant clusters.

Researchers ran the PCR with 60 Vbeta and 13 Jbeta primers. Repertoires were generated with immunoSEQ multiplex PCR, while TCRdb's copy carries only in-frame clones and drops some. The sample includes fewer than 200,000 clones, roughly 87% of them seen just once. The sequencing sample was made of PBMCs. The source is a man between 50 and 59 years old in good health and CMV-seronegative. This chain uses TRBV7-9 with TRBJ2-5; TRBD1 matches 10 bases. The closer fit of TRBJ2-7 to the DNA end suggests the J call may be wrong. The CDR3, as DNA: TGTGCCAGCAGCCCGGGGGACAGGGGATTCCCCTACGAGCAGTACTTC. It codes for CASSPGDRGFPYEQYF.